Following are 11 T cell receptor beta chains from one sample sequenced in a study of blood T cell repertoires in COVID-19. Sequencing was performed with immunoSEQ multiplex PCR; in TCRdb, only in-frame clones are kept and a portion is missing. The sample has more than 200,000 clones; approximately 90% are singletons. Sequences were obtained from PBMCs or T cells enriched from blood (not recorded which). The receptors derive from a woman between 25 and 40 years old who had recovered from COVID-19.

CDR3 loop: CASSRETGEGTEAFF. In nucleotides, the CDR3 is TGTGCCAGCTCCCGAGAAACAGGGGAAGGCACTGAAGCTTTCTTT. V and J are TRBV18 and TRBJ1-1; 7 bases map to TRBD1. Germline V gene data show CDR1 as KGHSH and CDR2 as LQKENI. The CDR3 sequence is 15 residues long. The V gene end was trimmed by 6 bases and the J gene end by 4 bases; junction bases not matched to a gene: 11.

V gene TRBV27 combines with J gene TRBJ1-1; D is possibly TRBD1 (5 bases). The CDR3 covers 17 residues. Looked up from germline, CDR1 is MNHEY and CDR2 is SMNVEV (reference sequence). V shed 5 bases and J shed 1 base, with 20 bases lying between them. CDR3 DNA: TGTGCCAGCAGTGCACCAGGAATGACAGCCCAGAACACTGAAGCTTTCTTT. It encodes CASSAPGMTAQNTEAFF.

This clone is a singleton in its sample. The V call is TRBV9, the J call TRBJ2-3, with 14 bases lining up with TRBD2. The CDR3 is 17 residues long. After removal of 4 bases from V and 6 bases from J, the junction contained 10 bases not matched to a gene. Germline assignment: CDR1 SGDLS and CDR2 YYNGEE. In DNA form, the CDR3 reads TGTGCCAGCAGCCTTTCCAGGACTAGCGGGAGGTCTGATACGCAGTATTTT. Translated: CASSLSRTSGRSDTQYF.

The chain joins TRBV3-1 (or the pseudogene TRBV3-2) to TRBJ2-1, with 7 bases fitting TRBD2. The CDR3 extends over 16 amino acids. The junction had 8 bases not matched to a gene; V was cut back by 4 bases and J by 2 bases. In germline, CDR1 is LGHDT, CDR2 YNNKEL (reference sequence). For the CDR3, the DNA is TGTGCCAGCAGCCCGTTTGGGGGAGGGACCTACAATGAGCAGTTCTTC. It yields the protein CASSPFGGGTYNEQFF.

V is TRBV27 and J is TRBJ1-2, with unresolved D. Germline V gene sequence: CDR1 MNHEY, CDR2 SMNVEV (reference sequence). V shed 3 bases and J shed 7 bases, with 15 bases lying between them. The CDR3 has 14 residues. CDR3 region: CASSLTDSMVGYTF. As DNA, the CDR3 is TGTGCCAGCAGTTTGACGGACTCTATGGTTGGCTACACCTTC.

This rearrangement joins TRBV19 to TRBJ2-2; the D gene is possibly TRBD2 (6 bases). Per the germline V gene, CDR1 is LNHDA and CDR2 is SQIVND (reference sequence). The V gene lost 3 bases and the J gene lost 3 bases, with 8 bases spanning the gap. The CDR3 has 14 residues. The CDR3 DNA is TGTGCCAGTAGTATGGAGGGTTACACCGGGGAGCTGTTTTTT. It encodes CASSMEGYTGELFF.

The rearrangement joins TRBV2 to TRBJ2-2; perhaps TRBD1 as D (6 bases). This CDR3 is 15 amino acids long. V shed 6 bases and J shed 0 bases, with 11 bases lying between them. CDR1 is SNHLY, CDR2 FYNNEI, per germline. CDR3 DNA sequence: TGTGCCAGCAGCGTGGACAGTTCGAACACCGGGGAGCTGTTTTTT. Translation gives CASSVDSSNTGELFF.

The chain recombines TRBV5-1 with TRBJ2-3, with TRBD2 matching over 9 bases. Germline CDR1 and CDR2: SGHRS and YFSETQ. Germline trimming cut 3 bases from V and 2 bases from J; bases unmatched to any gene: 1. The CDR3 consists of 14 residues. The CDR3 nucleotides read TGCGCCAGCAGCTCTAGCGGGACCACAGATACGCAGTATTTT. This translates into CASSSSGTTDTQYF.

V gene TRBV9 combines with J gene TRBJ2-6; the match to TRBD2 covers 8 bases. Germline-derived CDR1 and CDR2 are SGDLS and YYNGEE. The CDR3 is 17 amino acids. V shed 2 bases and J 4 bases; nucleotides not matched to a gene: 8. CDR3 sequence reads: CASSVGGDRPGANVLTF. The CDR3 DNA follows: TGTGCCAGCAGCGTCGGGGGGGATCGCCCCGGGGCCAACGTCCTGACTTTC.

This rearrangement joins TRBV5-1 to TRBJ2-5, with TRBD2 identical over 8 bases. The CDR3 contains 14 residues. V lost 3 bases and J lost 5; bases outside the gene matches: 6. Germline assignment: CDR1 SGHRS and CDR2 YFSETQ. The CDR3 loop reads CASSSRTSTETQYF. CDR3 DNA: TGCGCCAGCAGCTCCCGGACTAGCACGGAGACCCAGTACTTC.

This chain uses TRBV5-1 with TRBJ2-7; TRBD2 matches 9 bases. Germline CDR1 is SGHRS and CDR2 is YFSETQ. This CDR3 region has 15 residues. V gave up 3 bases and J gave up 5 bases; unmatched junction bases: 9. The CDR3 coding sequence is TGCGCCAGCAGCTCGTCTATAGCGGGAGTCGACGAGCAGTACTTC. Its translation is CASSSSIAGVDEQYF.